What follows are 5 T cell receptor beta chains derived from one specimen sequenced in a study of radiotherapy plus CTLA-4 blockade in lung cancer. Using immunoSEQ multiplex PCR, the repertoire was profiled, and TCRdb retains in-frame clones only, with some absent. The repertoire includes 86,000 or so clones, 78% of them detected once, and less than 4% sits in the top ten. Sample: peripheral blood, taken from a patient treated with radiotherapy plus ipilimumab. The receptors here all came from a human donor with non-small cell lung cancer who had a partial response to radiotherapy plus ipilimumab. Some clones in this sample may be carry-over from other donors' samples.

This chain joins TRBV7-3 and TRBJ2-1, with 12 bases matching TRBD2. Germline-derived CDR1 and CDR2 are SGHTA and FQGTGA. V shed 4 bases and J 6 bases; nucleotides not matched to a gene: 1. This CDR3 spans 14 amino acids. The chain's CDR3 is CASSWTSGTNEQFF. Written as DNA, the CDR3 is TGTGCCAGCAGCTGGACTAGCGGGACCAATGAGCAGTTCTTC.

This rearrangement joins TRBV6-5 to TRBJ2-1; 11 bases line up with TRBD2. Germline CDR1 MNHEY, CDR2 SVGAGI. The junction had 6 bases not matched to a gene; V was cut back by 2 bases and J by 9 bases. The CDR3 has 15 amino acids. CDR3 residues: CASSYLTSGSGEQFF. In DNA, the CDR3 is TGTGCCAGCAGTTACCTAACTAGCGGGAGTGGTGAGCAGTTCTTC.

The V call is TRBV4-1, the J call TRBJ1-6; no clear D. Germline assignment: CDR1 MGHRA and CDR2 YSYEKL. V lost 1 base, J lost 10 bases, and 11 bases lay in between. CDR3 size: 14 residues. In DNA, the CDR3 is TGCGCCAGCAGCCAAGCTGTGGAGGAATCACCCCTCCACTTT. Its translation: CASSQAVEESPLHF.

This chain uses TRBV19 with TRBJ1-5; unclear D gene. The CDR3 sequence is 13 residues long. With 2 bases removed from V and 3 bases from J, the gap between germline ends came to 5 bases. Germline V gene lookup returns CDR1 LNHDA and CDR2 SQIVND (reference sequence). This CDR3 is CASSIFVNQPQHF. The CDR3 bases are TGTGCCAGTAGTATATTCGTCAATCAGCCCCAGCATTTT.

This rearrangement joins TRBV28 to TRBJ2-5, with 14 bases aligning to TRBD2. TRBJ2-7 explains the end of the DNA better; the J call may be wrong. The CDR3 sequence is 17 residues long. Germline CDR1 and CDR2: MDHEN and SYDVKM. CDR3 loop: CASSRRLAGGPGDEQYF. As DNA, the CDR3 is TGTGCCAGCAGTCGAAGACTAGCGGGGGGGCCGGGGGACGAGCAGTACTTC.